Listed here are 3 T cell receptor beta chains from one sample, sequenced in a study of Tregs in tolerant kidney transplant recipients. Generated by immunoSEQ multiplex PCR, the TCRdb table keeps only in-frame clones and is missing some. Among about 110,000 clones listed, nearly 90% were seen once. The sample consisted of CD4+ T cells from blood, taken before the transplant. Receptor source: a human donor who received a combined kidney and bone marrow transplant.

The V and J genes are TRBV10-3 and TRBJ2-5; a possible D gene is TRBD1 (5 bases). Germline CDR1 and CDR2: ENHRY and SYGVKD. V lost 0 bases to trimming and J lost 2 bases, with 7 bases between them. The CDR3 is 14 amino acids. This CDR3 reads CAISESTGQETQYF. The CDR3 DNA reads TGTGCCATCAGTGAGTCCACAGGACAAGAGACCCAGTACTTC.

The genes are TRBV19 and TRBJ2-2; 14 positions match TRBD2. J gave up 6 bases and V 5 bases, and 11 bases lay outside the gene matches. Germline V gene lookup returns CDR1 LNHDA and CDR2 SQIVND (reference sequence). This CDR3 contains 18 residues. For the CDR3, the DNA is TGTGCCAGTAGTCGGGAAGGGACTAGCGGGAGTTTCGCCGGGGAGCTGTTTTTT. Its translation: CASSREGTSGSFAGELFF.

This clone was picked up a small number of times. The chain employs TRBV6-5 and TRBJ1-2; a possible D gene is TRBD1 (5 bases). Germline V gives CDR1 MNHEY, CDR2 SVGAGI. CDR3 size: 15 residues. Trimming left V 6 bases short and J 5 bases short, with 19 bases between. The CDR3 spells CASREGPGTEYGYTF. CDR3 DNA sequence: TGTGCCAGCAGGGAGGGGCCCGGGACGGAATATGGCTACACCTTC.